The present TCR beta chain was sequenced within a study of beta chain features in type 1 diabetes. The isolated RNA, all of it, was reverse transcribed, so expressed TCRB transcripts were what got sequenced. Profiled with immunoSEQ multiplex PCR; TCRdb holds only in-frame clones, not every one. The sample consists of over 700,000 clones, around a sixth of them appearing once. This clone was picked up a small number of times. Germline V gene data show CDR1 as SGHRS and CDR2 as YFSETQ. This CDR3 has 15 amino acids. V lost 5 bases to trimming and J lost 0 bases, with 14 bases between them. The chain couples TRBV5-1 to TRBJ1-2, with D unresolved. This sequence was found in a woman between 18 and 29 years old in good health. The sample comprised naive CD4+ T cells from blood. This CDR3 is CASSLGGFTNYGYTF. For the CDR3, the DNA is TGCGCCAGCAGTCTTGGTGGCTTCACTAACTATGGCTACACCTTC.